The clone carrying this T cell receptor beta chain is a singleton in its sample. The data are from a study of control samples from healthy donors and cancer patients. Sequenced by immunoSEQ multiplex PCR; TCRdb stores in-frame clones only, minus some. The data show roughly 52,000 clones, with 95% seen just once and about 2.4% held by the top ten. The CDR3 covers 14 residues. Trimming stripped 2 bases from V and 7 bases from J, with 12 bases between. Germline assignment: CDR1 LGHDT and CDR2 YNNKEL (reference sequence). The clonotype was recovered from a man aged 25 to 40 in good health. Sequencing was done on a sample of blood. This chain links TRBV3-1 (or the pseudogene TRBV3-2) with TRBJ2-1; a possible D gene is TRBD2 (6 bases). The CDR3 DNA follows: TGTGCCAGCAGCCAAACGGGAGTGGGGAATGAGCAGTTCTTC. This gives the protein CASSQTGVGNEQFF.